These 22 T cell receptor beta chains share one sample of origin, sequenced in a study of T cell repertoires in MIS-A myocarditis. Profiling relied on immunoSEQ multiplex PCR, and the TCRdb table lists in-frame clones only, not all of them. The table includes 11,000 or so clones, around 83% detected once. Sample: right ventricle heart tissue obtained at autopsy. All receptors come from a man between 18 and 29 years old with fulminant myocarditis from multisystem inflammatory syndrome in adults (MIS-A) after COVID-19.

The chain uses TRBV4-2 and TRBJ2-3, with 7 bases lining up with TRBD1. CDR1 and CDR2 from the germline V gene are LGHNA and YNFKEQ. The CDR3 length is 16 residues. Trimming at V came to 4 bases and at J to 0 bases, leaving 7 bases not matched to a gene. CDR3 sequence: CASSPQRGQSTDTQYF. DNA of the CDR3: TGTGCCAGCAGCCCCCAGAGGGGGCAAAGCACAGATACGCAGTATTTT.

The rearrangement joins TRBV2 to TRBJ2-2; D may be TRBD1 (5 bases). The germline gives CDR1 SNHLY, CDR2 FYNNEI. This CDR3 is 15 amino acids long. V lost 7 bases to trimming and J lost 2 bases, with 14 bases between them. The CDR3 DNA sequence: TGTGCCAGCAAGGAGAACAGGCAAAACACCGGGGAGCTGTTTTTT. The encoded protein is CASKENRQNTGELFF.

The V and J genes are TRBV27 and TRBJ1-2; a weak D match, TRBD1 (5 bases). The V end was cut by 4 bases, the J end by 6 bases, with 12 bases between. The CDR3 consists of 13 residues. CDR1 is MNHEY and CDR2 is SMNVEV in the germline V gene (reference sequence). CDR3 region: CASSSIRQHGYTF. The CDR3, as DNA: TGTGCCAGCAGTTCGATTCGACAGCATGGCTACACCTTC.

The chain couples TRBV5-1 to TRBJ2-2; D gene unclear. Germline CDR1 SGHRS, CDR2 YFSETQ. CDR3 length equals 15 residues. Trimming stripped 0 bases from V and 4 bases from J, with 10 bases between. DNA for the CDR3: TGCGCCAGCAGCTTGGGGCAGGCGAGCACCGGGGAGCTGTTTTTT. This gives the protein CASSLGQASTGELFF.

The CDR3 loop reads CASSVGWGGEETQYF. CDR3 nucleotide sequence: TGTGCCAGCAGCGTAGGTTGGGGCGGGGAAGAGACCCAGTACTTC. The V gene is TRBV9, the J gene TRBJ2-5, with D perhaps matching TRBD2 (6 bases). Trimming took off 0 bases at V and 3 bases at J, with 12 bases between the two ends. Germline V lookup: CDR1 SGDLS, CDR2 YYNGEE. The CDR3 sequence is 15 residues long. Drawing the rest from reference TRBV9 and TRBJ2-5, the complete variable domain is DSGVTQTPKHLITATGQRVTLRCSPRSGDLSVYWYQQSLDQGLQFLIQYYNGEERAKGNILERFSAQQFPDLHSELNLSSLELGDSALYFCASSVGWGGEETQYFGPGTRLLVL.

CDR3 residues: CASSWTGNGYTF. The DNA for the CDR3 is TGTGCCAGTAGCTGGACAGGGAATGGCTACACCTTC. This chain uses TRBV19 with TRBJ1-2, with TRBD1 identical over 8 bases. Germline CDR1 and CDR2: LNHDA and SQIVND (reference sequence). V shed 6 bases and J 6 bases; nucleotides not matched to a gene: 3. The CDR3 runs 12 residues.

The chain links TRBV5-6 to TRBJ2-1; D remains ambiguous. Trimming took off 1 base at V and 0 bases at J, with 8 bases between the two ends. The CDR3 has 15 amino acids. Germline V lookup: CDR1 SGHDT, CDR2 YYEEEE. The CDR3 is CASSLIQSSYNEQFF. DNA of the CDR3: TGTGCCAGCAGCTTGATTCAGAGCTCCTACAATGAGCAGTTCTTC. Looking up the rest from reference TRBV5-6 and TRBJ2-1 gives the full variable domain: DAGVTQSPTHLIKTRGQQVTLRCSPKSGHDTVSWYQQALGQGPQFIFQYYEEEERQRGNFPDRFSGHQFPNYSSELNVNALLLGDSALYLCASSLIQSSYNEQFFGPGTRLTVL.

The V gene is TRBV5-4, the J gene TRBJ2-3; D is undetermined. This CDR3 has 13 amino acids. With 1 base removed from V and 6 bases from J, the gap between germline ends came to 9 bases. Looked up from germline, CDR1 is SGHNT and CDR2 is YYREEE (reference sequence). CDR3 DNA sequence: TGTGCCAGCAGCTTGCCCGACTTGGATACGCAGTATTTT. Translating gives CASSLPDLDTQYF.

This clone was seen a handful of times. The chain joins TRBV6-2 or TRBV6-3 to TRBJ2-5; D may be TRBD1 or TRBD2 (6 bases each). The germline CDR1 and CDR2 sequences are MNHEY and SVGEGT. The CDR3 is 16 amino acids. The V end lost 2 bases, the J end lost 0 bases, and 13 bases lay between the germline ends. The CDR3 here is CASSYPTGAYQETQYF. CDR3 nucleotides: TGTGCCAGCAGTTACCCGACGGGGGCCTACCAAGAGACCCAGTACTTC.

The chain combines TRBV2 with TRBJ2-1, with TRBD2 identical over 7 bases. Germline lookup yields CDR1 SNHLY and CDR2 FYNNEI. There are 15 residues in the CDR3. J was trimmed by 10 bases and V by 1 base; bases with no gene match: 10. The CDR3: CASSEVIPGGGEQFF. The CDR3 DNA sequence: TGTGCCAGCAGTGAAGTCATCCCGGGAGGTGGGGAGCAGTTCTTC.

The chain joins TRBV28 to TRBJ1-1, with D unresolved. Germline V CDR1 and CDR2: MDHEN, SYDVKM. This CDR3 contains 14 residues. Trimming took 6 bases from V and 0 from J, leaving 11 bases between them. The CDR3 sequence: CASSPRGLNTEAFF. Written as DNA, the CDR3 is TGTGCCAGCAGCCCCCGAGGCCTGAACACTGAAGCTTTCTTT.

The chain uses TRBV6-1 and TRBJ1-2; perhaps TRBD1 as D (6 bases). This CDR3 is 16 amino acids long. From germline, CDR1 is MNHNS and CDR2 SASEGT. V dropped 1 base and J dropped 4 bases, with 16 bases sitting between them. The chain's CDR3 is CASSEEGGTHFYGYTF. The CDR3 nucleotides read TGTGCCAGCAGTGAAGAGGGGGGAACCCACTTCTATGGCTACACCTTC.

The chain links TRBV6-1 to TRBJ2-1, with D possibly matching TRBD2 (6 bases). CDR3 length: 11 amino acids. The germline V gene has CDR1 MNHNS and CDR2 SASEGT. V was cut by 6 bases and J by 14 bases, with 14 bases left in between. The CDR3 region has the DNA TGTGCCAGCAGCCCCGGACCGGGGGAGTTCTTC. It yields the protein CASSPGPGEFF.

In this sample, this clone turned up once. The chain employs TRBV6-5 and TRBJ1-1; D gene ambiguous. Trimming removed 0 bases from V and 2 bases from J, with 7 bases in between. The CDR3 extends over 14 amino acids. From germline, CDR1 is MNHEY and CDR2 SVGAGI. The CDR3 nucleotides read TGTGCCAGCAGTTACTCGCTTGATAACACTGAAGCTTTCTTT. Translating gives CASSYSLDNTEAFF.

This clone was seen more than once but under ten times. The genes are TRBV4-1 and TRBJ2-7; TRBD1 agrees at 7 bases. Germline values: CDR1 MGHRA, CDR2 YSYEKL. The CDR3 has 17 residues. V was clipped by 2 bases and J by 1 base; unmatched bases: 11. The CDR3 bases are TGCGCCAGCAGCCAATTCCCACCGGGACAGATGTCCTACGAGCAGTACTTC. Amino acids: CASSQFPPGQMSYEQYF.

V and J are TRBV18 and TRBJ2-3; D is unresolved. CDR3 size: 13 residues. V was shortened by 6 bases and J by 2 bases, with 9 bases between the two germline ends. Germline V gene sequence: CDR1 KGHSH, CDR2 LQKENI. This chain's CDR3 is CASSHTDTDTQYF. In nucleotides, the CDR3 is TGTGCCAGCTCTCACACCGACACAGATACGCAGTATTTT.

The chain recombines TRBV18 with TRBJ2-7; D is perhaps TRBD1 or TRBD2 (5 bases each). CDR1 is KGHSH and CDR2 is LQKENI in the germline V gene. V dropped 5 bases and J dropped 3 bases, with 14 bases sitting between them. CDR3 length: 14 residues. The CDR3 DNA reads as TGTGCCAGCTCATCCGGGACGGCGATCTACGAGCAGTACTTC. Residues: CASSSGTAIYEQYF.

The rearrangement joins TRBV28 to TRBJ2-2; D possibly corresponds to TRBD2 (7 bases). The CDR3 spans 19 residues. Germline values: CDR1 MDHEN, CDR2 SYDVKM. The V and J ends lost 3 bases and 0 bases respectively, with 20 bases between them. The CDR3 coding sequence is TGTGCCAGCAGTTTGGTGGGAGGGGGGCCTACAGCGAACACCGGGGAGCTGTTTTTT. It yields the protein CASSLVGGGPTANTGELFF.

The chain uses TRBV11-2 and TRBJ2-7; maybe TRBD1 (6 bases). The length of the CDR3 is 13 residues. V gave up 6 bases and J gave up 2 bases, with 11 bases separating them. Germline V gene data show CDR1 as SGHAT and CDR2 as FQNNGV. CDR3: CASSPDRTYEQYF. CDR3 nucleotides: TGTGCCAGCAGTCCCGACAGGACCTACGAGCAGTACTTC.

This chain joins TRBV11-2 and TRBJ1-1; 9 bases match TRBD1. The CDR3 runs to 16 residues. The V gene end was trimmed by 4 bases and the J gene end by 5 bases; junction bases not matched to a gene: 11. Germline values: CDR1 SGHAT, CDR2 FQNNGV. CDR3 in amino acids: CASSWTGVWSSTEAFF. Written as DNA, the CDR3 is TGTGCCAGCAGCTGGACAGGGGTTTGGAGTTCTACTGAAGCTTTCTTT.

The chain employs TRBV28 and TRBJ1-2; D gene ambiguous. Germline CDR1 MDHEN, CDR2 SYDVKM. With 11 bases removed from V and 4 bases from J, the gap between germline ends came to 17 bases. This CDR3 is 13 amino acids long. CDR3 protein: CAGGPGGPYGYTF. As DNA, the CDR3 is TGTGCCGGCGGACCGGGCGGTCCCTATGGCTACACCTTC.

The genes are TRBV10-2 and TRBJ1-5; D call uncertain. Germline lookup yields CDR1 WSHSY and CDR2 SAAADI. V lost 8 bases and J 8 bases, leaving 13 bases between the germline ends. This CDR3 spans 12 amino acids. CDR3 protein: CASASGGEPQHF. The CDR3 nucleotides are TGCGCCAGCGCGTCTGGTGGGGAGCCCCAGCATTTT.